Listed below are T cell receptor beta chains from one sample, sequenced in a study of OX40 agonist ivuxolimab in advanced cancers. The data were produced by immunoSEQ multiplex PCR, yet TCRdb's version contains in-frame clones alone and is incomplete. The profile covers tens of thousands of clones, with 85% to 90% appearing a single time and about 0.76% taken by the ten largest. Sequences were derived from CD4+ or CD8+ T cells sorted from blood, sampled in a trial of the OX40 agonist ivuxolimab. The source of these receptors is an adult with an advanced solid tumor such as melanoma, head and neck, liver or kidney cancer. Both conserved end residues are part of each CDR3. Each record gives: J gene, D gene, V gene, clone size, CDR3 protein, CDR3 DNA. The D gene is left open where the match is weak. Where a row states a size, it is once, few, many or the class of an expanded clone; other rows omit it.

J: TRBJ2-3; D: -; V: TRBV27; size: -; CDR3: CASSLYLRTASTDTQYF; DNA: TGTGCCAGCAGTTTATATCTAAGGACTGCTAGCACAGATACGCAGTATTTT
J: TRBJ1-2; D: TRBD1; V: TRBV28; size: -; CDR3: CASSLGQGAGGYTF; DNA: TGTGCCAGCAGTCTAGGGCAGGGGGCGGGTGGCTACACCTTC
J: TRBJ2-1; D: TRBD2; V: TRBV30; size: -; CDR3: CAWSRPGTSGGANEQFF; DNA: TGTGCCTGGAGTAGACCCGGGACTAGCGGGGGGGCAAATGAGCAGTTCTTC
J: TRBJ2-5; D: TRBD1; V: TRBV28; size: -; CDR3: CASSPDQGAQETQYF; DNA: TGTGCCAGCAGTCCCGACCAGGGGGCTCAAGAGACCCAGTACTTC
J: TRBJ2-1; D: TRBD2; V: TRBV29-1; size: -; CDR3: CSVEGIWLAAPNEQFF; DNA: TGCAGCGTTGAAGGCATCTGGCTAGCGGCACCCAATGAGCAGTTCTTC
J: TRBJ1-5; D: -; V: TRBV18; size: few; CDR3: CASSPQGGGNQPQHF; DNA: TGTGCCAGCTCACCGCAAGGGGGAGGCAATCAGCCCCAGCATTTT
J: TRBJ2-5; D: -; V: TRBV4-1; size: -; CDR3: CASSQDRGRRGTQYF; DNA: TGCGCCAGCAGCCAAGATCGGGGTCGCCGGGGGACCCAGTACTTC
J: TRBJ2-5; D: -; V: TRBV11-2; size: -; CDR3: CASSLSSGSAPKETQYF; DNA: TGTGCCAGCAGCTTAAGTAGTGGGAGTGCTCCCAAAGAGACCCAGTACTTC
J: TRBJ1-2; D: -; V: TRBV12-2; size: -; CDR3: CASRLAQLPGYGYTF; DNA: TGTGCAAGTCGCTTAGCGCAGCTGCCGGGCTATGGCTACACCTTC
J: TRBJ2-1; D: -; V: TRBV28; size: -; CDR3: CASSRLLQTHLLNNEQFF; DNA: TGTGCCAGCAGCCGACTCCTCCAGACCCATCTCCTTAACAATGAGCAGTTCTTC
J: TRBJ2-1; D: TRBD2; V: TRBV7-3; size: -; CDR3: CASSLSGAAGVGYNEQFF; DNA: TGTGCCAGCAGCTTAAGTGGGGCGGCGGGAGTCGGCTACAATGAGCAGTTCTTC
J: TRBJ1-1; D: -; V: TRBV9; size: -; CDR3: CASSVMMNTEAFF; DNA: TGTGCCAGCAGCGTGATGATGAACACTGAAGCTTTCTTT
J: TRBJ1-1; D: -; V: TRBV15; size: -; CDR3: CATSRTVGTEAFF; DNA: TGTGCCACCAGCAGGACGGTGGGCACTGAAGCTTTCTTT
J: TRBJ2-7; D: -; V: TRBV2; size: -; CDR3: CASRGPSYEQYF; DNA: TGTGCCAGCAGGGGGCCATCCTACGAGCAGTACTTC